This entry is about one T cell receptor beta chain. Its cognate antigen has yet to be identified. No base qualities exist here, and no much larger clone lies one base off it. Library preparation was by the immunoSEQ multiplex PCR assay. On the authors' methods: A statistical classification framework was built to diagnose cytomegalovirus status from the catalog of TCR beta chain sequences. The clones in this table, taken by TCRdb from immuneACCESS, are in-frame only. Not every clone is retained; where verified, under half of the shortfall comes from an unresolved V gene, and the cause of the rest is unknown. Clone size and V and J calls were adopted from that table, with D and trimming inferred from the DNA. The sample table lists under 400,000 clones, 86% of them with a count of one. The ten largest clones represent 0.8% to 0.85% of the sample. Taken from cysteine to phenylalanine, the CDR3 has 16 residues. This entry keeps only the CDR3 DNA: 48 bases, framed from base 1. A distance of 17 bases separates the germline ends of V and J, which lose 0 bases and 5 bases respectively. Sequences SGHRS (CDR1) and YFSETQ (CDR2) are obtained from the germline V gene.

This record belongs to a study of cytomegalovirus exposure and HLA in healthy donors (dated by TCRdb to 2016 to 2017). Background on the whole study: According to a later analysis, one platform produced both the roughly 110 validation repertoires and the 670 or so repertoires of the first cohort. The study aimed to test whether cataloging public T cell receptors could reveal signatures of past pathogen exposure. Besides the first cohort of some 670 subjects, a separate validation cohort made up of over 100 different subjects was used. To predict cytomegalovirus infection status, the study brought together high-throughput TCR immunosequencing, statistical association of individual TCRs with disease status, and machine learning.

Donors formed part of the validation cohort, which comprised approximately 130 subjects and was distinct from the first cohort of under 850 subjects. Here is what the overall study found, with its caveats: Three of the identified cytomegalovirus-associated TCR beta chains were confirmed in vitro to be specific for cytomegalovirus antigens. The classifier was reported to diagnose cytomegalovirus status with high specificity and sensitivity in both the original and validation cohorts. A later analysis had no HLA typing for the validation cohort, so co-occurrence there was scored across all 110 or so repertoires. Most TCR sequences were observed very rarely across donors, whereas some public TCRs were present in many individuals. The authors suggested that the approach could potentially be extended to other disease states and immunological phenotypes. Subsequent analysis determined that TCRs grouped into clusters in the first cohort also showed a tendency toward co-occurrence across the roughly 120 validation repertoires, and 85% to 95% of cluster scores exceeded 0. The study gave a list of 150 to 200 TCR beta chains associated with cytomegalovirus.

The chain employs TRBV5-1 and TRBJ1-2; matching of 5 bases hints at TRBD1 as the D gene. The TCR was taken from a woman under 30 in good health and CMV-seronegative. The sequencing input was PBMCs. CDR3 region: CASSLVEQVGRYGYTF. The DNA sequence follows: TGCGCCAGCAGCTTGGTCGAACAGGTTGGCCGGTATGGCTACACCTTC. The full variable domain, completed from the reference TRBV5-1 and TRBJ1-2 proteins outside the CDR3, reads KAGVTQTPRYLIKTRGQQVTLSCSPISGHRSVSWYQQTPGQGLQFLFEYFSETQRNKGNFPGRFSGRQFSNSRSEMNVSTLELGDSALYLCASSLVEQVGRYGYTFGSGTRLTVV.